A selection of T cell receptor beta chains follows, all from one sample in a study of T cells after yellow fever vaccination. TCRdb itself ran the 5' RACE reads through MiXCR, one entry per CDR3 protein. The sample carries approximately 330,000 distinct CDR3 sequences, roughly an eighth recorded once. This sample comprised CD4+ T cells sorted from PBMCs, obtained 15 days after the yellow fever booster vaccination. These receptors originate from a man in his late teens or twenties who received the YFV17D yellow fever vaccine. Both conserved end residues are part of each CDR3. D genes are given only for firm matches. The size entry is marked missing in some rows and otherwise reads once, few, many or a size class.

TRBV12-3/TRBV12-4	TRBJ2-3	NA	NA	TGTGCCAGCAGTTTCTACCGAGATACGCAGTATTTT	CASSFYRDTQYF
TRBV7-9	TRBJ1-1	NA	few	TGTGCCAGCAGCCCCGCTGGTCGGGCTGAAGCTTTCTTT	CASSPAGRAEAFF
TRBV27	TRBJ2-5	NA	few	TGTGCTTCCGGCGGGGTTTTGGGTCAAGAGACCCAGTACTTC	CASGGVLGQETQYF
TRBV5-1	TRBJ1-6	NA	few	TGCGCCAGCAGCTTGGCAGGGCAGGACCTTTCACCCCTCCACTTT	CASSLAGQDLSPLHF
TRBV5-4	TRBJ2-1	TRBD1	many	TGTGCCAGCAGCTTAAGACAGGGCAGCACCTACAATGAGCAGTTCTTC	CASSLRQGSTYNEQFF
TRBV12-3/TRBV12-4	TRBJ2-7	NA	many	TGTGCCAGCAGTTTACACGGCAGCTACGAGCAGTACTTC	CASSLHGSYEQYF
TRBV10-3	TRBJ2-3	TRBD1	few	TGTGCCATCAATCCGGGACAGGGGGTGGATACGCAGTATTTT	CAINPGQGVDTQYF
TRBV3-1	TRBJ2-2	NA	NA	TGTGCCAGCAGCCAAGGGCAGGTAAACACCGGGGAGCTGTTTTTT	CASSQGQVNTGELFF
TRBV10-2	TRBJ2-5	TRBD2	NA	TGCGCCAGCAGTATCCTAGCGGGGGGAGAAGAGACCCAGTACTTC	CASSILAGGEETQYF
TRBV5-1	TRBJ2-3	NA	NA	TGCGCCAGCAGCTACGGGCGGGCGTCGACAGATACGCAGTATTTT	CASSYGRASTDTQYF
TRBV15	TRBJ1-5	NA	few	TGTGCCACCAGCAGTCACAGGGAGCCCCAGCATTTT	CATSSHREPQHF
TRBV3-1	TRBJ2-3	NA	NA	TGTGCCAGCAGGTCTAGGGGCGGAGATACGCAGTATTTT	CASRSRGGDTQYF
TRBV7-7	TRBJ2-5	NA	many	TGTGCCAGCAGCTTGGGTTCAGGGCTTCAAGAGACCCAGTACTTC	CASSLGSGLQETQYF
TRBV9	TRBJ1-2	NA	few	TGTGCCAGCAGCGTATTGTCATGGAGTGGCTACACCTTC	CASSVLSWSGYTF
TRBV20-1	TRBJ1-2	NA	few	TGCAGTGCTAGACCGAAGGGACTCCATCTACTCTATGGCTACACCTTC	CSARPKGLHLLYGYTF
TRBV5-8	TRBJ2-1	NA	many	TGTGCCAGCAGCTTCTTGAGGGGGGGCCTCAATGAGCAGTTCTTC	CASSFLRGGLNEQFF
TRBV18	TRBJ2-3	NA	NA	TGTGCCAGCTCACCCCCGGGCCCTCTTACGGATACGCAGTATTTT	CASSPPGPLTDTQYF
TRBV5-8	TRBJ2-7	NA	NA	TGTGCCAGCAGCCTATTACAGGGCTACGAGCAGTACTTC	CASSLLQGYEQYF
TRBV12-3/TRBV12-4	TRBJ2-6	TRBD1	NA	TGTGCCAGCACCCTAGACAGGGCTGGGGCCAACGTCCTGACTTTC	CASTLDRAGANVLTF
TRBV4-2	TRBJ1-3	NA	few	TGTGCCAGCAGCCAAGATAACACCGTCGTCTCGGACACCATATATTTT	CASSQDNTVVSDTIYF
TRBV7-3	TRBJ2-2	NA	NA	TGTGCCAGCAGCTTAATCCCCGGAAACACCGGGGAGCTGTTTTTT	CASSLIPGNTGELFF
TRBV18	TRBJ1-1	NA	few	TGTGCCAGCTCGCCTAATACCGGGACATCTGAAGCTTTCTTT	CASSPNTGTSEAFF
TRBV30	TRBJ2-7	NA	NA	TGTGCCTGGAGCTGGCAGTCCTACGAGCAGTACTTC	CAWSWQSYEQYF
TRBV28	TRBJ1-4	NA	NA	TGTGCCAGCAACAGGGACACTAATGAAAAACTGTTTTTT	CASNRDTNEKLFF
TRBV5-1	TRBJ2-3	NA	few	TGCGCCAGCAGCCCCAGGGGCCTAAGCACAGATACGCAGTATTTT	CASSPRGLSTDTQYF
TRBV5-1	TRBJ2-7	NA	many	TGCGCCAGCAGCTTTTACGGAGGGGACGAGCAGTACTTC	CASSFYGGDEQYF
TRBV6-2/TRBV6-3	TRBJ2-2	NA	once	TGTGCCAGCAGTCGACAGAAGAATACCGGGGAGCTGTTTTTT	CASSRQKNTGELFF
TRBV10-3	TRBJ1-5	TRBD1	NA	TGTGCCACCGGACAGGGGGTCGGCAGCAATCAGCCCCAGCATTTT	CATGQGVGSNQPQHF
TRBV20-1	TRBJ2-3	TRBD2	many	TGCAGTGCTCAGCGGGGGGCCACAGATACGCAGTATTTT	CSAQRGATDTQYF
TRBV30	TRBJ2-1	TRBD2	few	TGTGCCTGGAGTGTAGCGGGGGGCAATTATTACAATGAGCAGTTCTTC	CAWSVAGGNYYNEQFF
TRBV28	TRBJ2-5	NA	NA	TGTGCCAGCAGATCAGCCGGGACGCTTGAAACCCAGTACTTC	CASRSAGTLETQYF
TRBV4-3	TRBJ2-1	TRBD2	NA	TGCGCCAGCAGGCAAGATACTAGCGGGGGAGGGAATGAGCAGTTCTTC	CASRQDTSGGGNEQFF
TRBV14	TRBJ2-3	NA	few	TGTGCCAGCAGCCAAGTTGGGCACCCCACAGATACGCAGTATTTT	CASSQVGHPTDTQYF
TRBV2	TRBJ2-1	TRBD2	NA	TGTGCCAGCAGTACTAGCGGGTGGGTTGCGGGGGTCTTC	CASSTSGWVAGVF
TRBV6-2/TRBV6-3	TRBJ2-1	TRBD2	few	TGTGCCAGCAGAGCTAGCGGGGGGTACAATGAGCAGTTCTTC	CASRASGGYNEQFF
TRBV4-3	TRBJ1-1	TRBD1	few	TGCGCCAGCAGCGCCCGGGACAGAGACACTGAAGCTTTCTTT	CASSARDRDTEAFF
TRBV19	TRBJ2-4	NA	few	TGTGCCAGTAGTATGCCGTGGGGGGGCGCATCCAAAAACATTCAGTACTTC	CASSMPWGGASKNIQYF
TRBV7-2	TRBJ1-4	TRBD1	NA	TGTGCCAGCAGTAGACAGGGGGCATATACAACTAATGAAAAACTGTTTTTT	CASSRQGAYTTNEKLFF
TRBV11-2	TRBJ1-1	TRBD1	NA	TGTGCCAGCATTCAGACAGGGGGTCATCCTATGGCTTTCTTT	CASIQTGGHPMAFF
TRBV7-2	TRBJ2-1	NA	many	TGTGCCAGCAGCACCCTCCCCACAGGGACCTCCTACAATGAGCAGTTCTTC	CASSTLPTGTSYNEQFF
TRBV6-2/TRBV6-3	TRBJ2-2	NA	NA	TGTGCCAGCAGTTACTCGACTCCCAGGGGCACCGGGGAGCTGTTTTTT	CASSYSTPRGTGELFF
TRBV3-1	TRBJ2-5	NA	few	TGTGCCAGCAGCCAATCGCTCTCACAAGAGACCCAGTACTTC	CASSQSLSQETQYF
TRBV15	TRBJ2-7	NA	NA	TGTGCCACCAGCAGAGGGGCCGGCCCGGGCTCTATCCACGAGCAGTACTTC	CATSRGAGPGSIHEQYF
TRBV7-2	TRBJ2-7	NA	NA	TGTGCCAGCACCCTTGCGCCGGAAAATTACGAGCAGTACTTC	CASTLAPENYEQYF
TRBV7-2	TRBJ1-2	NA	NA	TGTGCCAGCAGCAAGACAGAGGGCTACACCTTC	CASSKTEGYTF
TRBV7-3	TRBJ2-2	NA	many	TGTGCCAGCAGACCGACTAACACCGGGGAGCTGTTTTTT	CASRPTNTGELFF
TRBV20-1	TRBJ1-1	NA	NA	TGCAGGGTGGGGGACACTGAAGCTTTCTTT	CRVGDTEAFF
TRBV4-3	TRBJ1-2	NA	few	TGCGCCAGCAGCCAAGAGGTTGCAGGTTCGAATGGCTACACCTTC	CASSQEVAGSNGYTF
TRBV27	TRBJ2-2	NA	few	TGTGCCAGCAGTCCTCAGTACCAAACCGGGGAGCTGTTTTTT	CASSPQYQTGELFF
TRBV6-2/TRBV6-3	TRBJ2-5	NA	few	TGTGCCAGCAGTTATGGCGGGGGCCTAGAGACCCAGTACTTC	CASSYGGGLETQYF
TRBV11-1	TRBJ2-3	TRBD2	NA	TGTGCCAGCAGCTGGCGCGGGGGTTTCACAGATACGCAGTATTTT	CASSWRGGFTDTQYF
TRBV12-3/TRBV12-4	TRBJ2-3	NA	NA	TGTGCCAGCAGTTTCTGGGGGGCCGCAGATACGCAGTATTTT	CASSFWGAADTQYF
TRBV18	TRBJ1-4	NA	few	TGTGCCAGCTCCTCCGTGATTGCAACTAATGAAAAACTGTTTTTT	CASSSVIATNEKLFF
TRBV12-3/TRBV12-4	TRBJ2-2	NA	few	TGTGCCAGCAGTTTTCACGGGGTCGGGGAGCTGTTTTTT	CASSFHGVGELFF
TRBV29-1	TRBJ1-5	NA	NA	TGCAGCGCAGAGTGGGGTGATGAGCCCCAGCATTTT	CSAEWGDEPQHF